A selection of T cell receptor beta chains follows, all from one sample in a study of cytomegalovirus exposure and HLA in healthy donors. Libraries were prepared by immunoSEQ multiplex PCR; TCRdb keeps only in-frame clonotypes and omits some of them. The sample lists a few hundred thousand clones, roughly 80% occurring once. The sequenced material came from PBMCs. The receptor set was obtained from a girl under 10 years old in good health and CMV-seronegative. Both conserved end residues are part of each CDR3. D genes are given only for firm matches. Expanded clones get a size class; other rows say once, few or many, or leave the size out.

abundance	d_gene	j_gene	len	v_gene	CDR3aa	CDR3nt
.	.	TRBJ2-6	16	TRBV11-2	CASSLRTGTGANVLTF	TGTGCCAGCAGCCTCCGAACAGGTACTGGGGCCAACGTCCTGACTTTC
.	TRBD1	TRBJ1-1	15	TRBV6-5	CASSAPVTGDTEAFF	TGTGCCAGCAGTGCTCCCGTTACAGGGGACACTGAAGCTTTCTTT
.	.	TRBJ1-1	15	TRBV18	CASYTQPGGRGEAFF	TGTGCCAGCTACACTCAACCGGGGGGACGAGGTGAAGCTTTCTTT
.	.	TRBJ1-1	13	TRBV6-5	CASSSIPNTEAFF	TGTGCCAGCAGTTCCATCCCGAACACTGAAGCTTTCTTT
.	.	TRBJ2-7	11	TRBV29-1	CSVVKGREQYF	TGCAGCGTTGTGAAGGGGCGCGAGCAGTACTTC
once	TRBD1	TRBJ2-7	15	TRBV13	CASSLGQGSSYEQYF	TGTGCCAGCAGCCTCGGACAGGGGAGCTCCTACGAGCAGTACTTC
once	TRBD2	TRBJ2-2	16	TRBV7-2	CASSLGLAGGPGELFF	TGTGCCAGCAGCTTAGGACTAGCGGGGGGTCCCGGGGAGCTGTTTTTT
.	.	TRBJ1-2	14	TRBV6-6	CASSYSLPGFGYTF	TGTGCCAGCAGTTACTCCCTCCCCGGTTTTGGCTACACCTTC
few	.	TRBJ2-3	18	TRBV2	CASSRTSGQGGPRDTQYF	TGTGCCAGCAGCCGAACCTCCGGCCAGGGGGGACCCCGCGATACGCAGTATTTT
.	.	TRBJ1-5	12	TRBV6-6	CASSELDQPQHF	TGTGCCAGCAGCGAACTAGATCAGCCCCAGCATTTT
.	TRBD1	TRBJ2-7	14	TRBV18	CASSPGQGAYEQYF	TGTGCCAGCTCACCCGGACAGGGAGCCTACGAGCAGTACTTC